This T cell receptor (beta chain) was profiled in a study of blood T cell repertoires in COVID-19. Turning to the study itself: Acute and convalescent COVID-19 specimens originated in the United States, Italy and Spain. Sample material is recorded as cDNA or gDNA derived from T cells, B-cell-depleted T cells, or PBMCs.

One Seattle source followed patients from active infection through their disease course. Authors' analysis steps: Quantification of nucleated cells was approximated via reference gene primer amplification. Clones were read by immunoSEQ multiplex PCR, and TCRdb kept only the in-frame ones, dropping some. The D gene and trimming were derived from the DNA, and the V and J assignments and clone size from that table. Of some 390,000 clones detected, approximately 89% appear once; the ten largest clones hold approximately 2.4%. This TCR derives from a woman aged 60-75 years with COVID-19, enrolled during active disease. Material: peripheral blood.

CDR3 nucleotide sequence: TGTGCCAGCAGCCCGGGGGTCGTCGGAGGATCAGAGACCCAGTACTTC. It translates to CASSPGVVGGSETQYF. The chain links TRBV7-7 to TRBJ2-5; D may be TRBD2 (6 bases). Deletions cut 5 bases from V and 4 bases from J, with 20 bases between. Per the germline V gene, CDR1 is SSHAT and CDR2 is FNYEAQ (reference sequence). The CDR3 runs 16 residues.